The clone carrying this TCR beta chain showed up just a few times. The antigen is unknown. The junction and the germline gene differ at one end; a read error may be behind it. The record originates from a study of beta chain features in type 1 diabetes. Findings and limits, study-wide: Researchers report that Type 1 diabetes patients had moderately but significantly shorter TCRB CDR3s across all four CD4+ subsets.

This CDR3 spans 12 amino acids. Per germline, CDR1 MNHEY and CDR2 SMNVEV (reference sequence). The sequenced template was cDNA made from the entire isolated RNA. TCRdb's table, derived via immunoSEQ multiplex PCR, lists solely in-frame clones and lacks some. The sample carries almost 350,000 clones, roughly 9% recorded once. The rearrangement joins TRBV27 to TRBJ1-2; D possibly corresponds to TRBD1 (5 bases). The sequenced material came from central memory CD4+ T cells from blood. The clonotype was recovered from a man aged 30 to 45 with type 1 diabetes. The DNA of the CDR3 is TGTGCCAGCGGGTGGGAACCCGGGACTCGGACTTTC. Translating gives CASGWEPGTRTF.